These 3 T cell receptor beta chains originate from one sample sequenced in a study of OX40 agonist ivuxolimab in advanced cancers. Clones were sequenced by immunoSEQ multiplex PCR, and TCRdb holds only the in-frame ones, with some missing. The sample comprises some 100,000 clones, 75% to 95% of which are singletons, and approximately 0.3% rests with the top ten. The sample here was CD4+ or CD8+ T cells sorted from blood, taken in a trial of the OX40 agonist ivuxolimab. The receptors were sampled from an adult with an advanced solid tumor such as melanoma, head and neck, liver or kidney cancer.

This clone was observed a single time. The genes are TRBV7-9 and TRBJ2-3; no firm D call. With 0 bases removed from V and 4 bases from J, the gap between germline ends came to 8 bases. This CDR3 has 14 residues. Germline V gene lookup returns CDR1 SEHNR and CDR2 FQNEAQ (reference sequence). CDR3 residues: CASSLALGPDTQYF. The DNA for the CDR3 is TGTGCCAGCAGCTTAGCGCTAGGGCCAGATACGCAGTATTTT.

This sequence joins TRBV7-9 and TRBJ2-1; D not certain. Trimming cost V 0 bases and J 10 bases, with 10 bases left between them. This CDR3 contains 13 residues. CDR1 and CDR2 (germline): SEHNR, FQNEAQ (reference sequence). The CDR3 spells CASSLAASLEQFF. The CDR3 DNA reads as TGTGCCAGCAGCTTAGCTGCGAGTCTAGAGCAGTTCTTC.

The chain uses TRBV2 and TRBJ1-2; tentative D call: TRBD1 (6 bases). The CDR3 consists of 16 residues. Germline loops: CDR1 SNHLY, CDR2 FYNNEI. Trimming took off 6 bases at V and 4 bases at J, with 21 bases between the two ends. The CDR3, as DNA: TGTGCCAGCAGCGAACAAGGGAACAGGGCCCCCTATGGCTACACCTTC. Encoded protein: CASSEQGNRAPYGYTF.